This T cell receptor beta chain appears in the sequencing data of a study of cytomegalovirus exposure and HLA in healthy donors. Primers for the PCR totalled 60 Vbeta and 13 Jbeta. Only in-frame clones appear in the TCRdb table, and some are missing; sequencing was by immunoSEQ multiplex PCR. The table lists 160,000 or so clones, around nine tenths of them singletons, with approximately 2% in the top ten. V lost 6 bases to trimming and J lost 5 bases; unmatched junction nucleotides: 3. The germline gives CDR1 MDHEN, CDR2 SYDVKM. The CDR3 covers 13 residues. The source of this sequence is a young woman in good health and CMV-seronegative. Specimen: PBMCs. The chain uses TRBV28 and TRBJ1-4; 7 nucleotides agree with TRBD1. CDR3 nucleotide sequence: TGTGCCAGCAGCGGGACAGTCAATGAAAAACTGTTTTTT. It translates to CASSGTVNEKLFF.